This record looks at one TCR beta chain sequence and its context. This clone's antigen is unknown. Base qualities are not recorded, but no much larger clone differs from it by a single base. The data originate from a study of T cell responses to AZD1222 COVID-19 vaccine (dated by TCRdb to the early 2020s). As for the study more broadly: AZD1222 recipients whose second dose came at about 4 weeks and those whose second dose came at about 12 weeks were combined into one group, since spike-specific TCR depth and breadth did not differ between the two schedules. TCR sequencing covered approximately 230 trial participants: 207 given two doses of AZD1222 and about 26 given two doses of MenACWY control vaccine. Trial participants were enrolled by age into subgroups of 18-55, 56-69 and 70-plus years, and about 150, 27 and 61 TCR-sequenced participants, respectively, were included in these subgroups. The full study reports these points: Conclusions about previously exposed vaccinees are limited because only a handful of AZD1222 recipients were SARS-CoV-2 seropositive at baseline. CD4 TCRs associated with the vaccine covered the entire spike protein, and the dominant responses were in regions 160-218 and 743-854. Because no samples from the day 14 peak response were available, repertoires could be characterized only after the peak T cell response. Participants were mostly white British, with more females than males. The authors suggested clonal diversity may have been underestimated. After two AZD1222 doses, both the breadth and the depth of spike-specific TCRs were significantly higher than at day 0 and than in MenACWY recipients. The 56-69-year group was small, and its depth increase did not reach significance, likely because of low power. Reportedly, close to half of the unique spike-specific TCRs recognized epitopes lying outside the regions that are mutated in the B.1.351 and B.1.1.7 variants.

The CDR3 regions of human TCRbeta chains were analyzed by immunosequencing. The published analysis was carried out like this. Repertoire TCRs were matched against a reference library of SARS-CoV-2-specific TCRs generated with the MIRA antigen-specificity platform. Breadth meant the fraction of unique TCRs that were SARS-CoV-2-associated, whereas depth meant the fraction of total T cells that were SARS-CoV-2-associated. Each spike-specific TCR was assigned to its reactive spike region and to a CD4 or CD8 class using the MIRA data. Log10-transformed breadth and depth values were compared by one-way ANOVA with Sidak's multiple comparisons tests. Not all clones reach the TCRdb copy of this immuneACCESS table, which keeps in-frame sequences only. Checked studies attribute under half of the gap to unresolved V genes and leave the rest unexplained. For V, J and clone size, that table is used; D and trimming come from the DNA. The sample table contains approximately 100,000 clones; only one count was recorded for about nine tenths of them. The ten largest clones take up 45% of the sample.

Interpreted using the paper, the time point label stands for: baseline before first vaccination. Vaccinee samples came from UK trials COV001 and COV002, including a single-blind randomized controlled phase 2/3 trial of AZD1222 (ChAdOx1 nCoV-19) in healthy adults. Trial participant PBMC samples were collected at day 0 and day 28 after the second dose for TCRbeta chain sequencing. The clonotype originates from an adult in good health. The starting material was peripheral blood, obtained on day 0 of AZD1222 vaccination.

The CDR3: CASSLDSGSYEQYF. The DNA is as follows: TGTGCCAGCAGCTTAGATTCCGGGTCCTACGAGCAGTACTTC. The chain was built from TRBV7-2 and TRBJ2-7; no D gene call is confident. According to the germline V gene, CDR1 reads SGHTA and CDR2 reads FQGNSA. The CDR3 runs 14 amino acids, cysteine and phenylalanine included. Of all the DNA, just the CDR3 is kept, 42 bases in frame from base 1. Between the V and J ends, shortened by 1 base and 1 base respectively, the junction contains 8 bases.